Shown below are 19 T cell receptor beta chains from a single sample sequenced in a study of molecular identifiers for immune sequencing clone quantification. TCRdb re-called the PCR reads through MiXCR, storing one row per CDR3 protein. Among 550,000 to 750,000 distinct CDR3 sequences, about 20% were seen once, and the ten largest hold 0.85% to 0.9%. The sample comprised naive CD8+ T cells from blood, with Jurkat cell RNA spiked in. The subset denotes: FACS-sorted CD8+CD4-CCR7+CD45RA+ naive T cells. The receptors come from a human donor in good health. Some libraries in this study had Jurkat cell RNA spiked in.

This clonotype appeared many times. The rearrangement links TRBV28 to TRBJ2-3, with 8 nucleotides matching TRBD1. This CDR3 has 16 residues. Per the germline V gene, CDR1 is MDHEN and CDR2 is SYDVKM. Trimming cost V 4 bases and J 6 bases; bases outside gene matches: 12. DNA of the CDR3: TGTGCCAGCAGTTCCGAAGTTGGCAGGGGGCTGGATACGCAGTATTTT. Translation gives CASSSEVGRGLDTQYF.

The sample holds one count of this clonotype. This may be a read error, as it is one base from a much larger clone. The genes are TRBV4-1 and TRBJ1-1; the D gene is possibly TRBD1 (6 bases). The germline V gene encodes CDR1 MGHRA and CDR2 YSYEKL. The CDR3 runs to 13 residues. CDR3 protein: CASSQLGGSETFF. The CDR3 region has the DNA TGCGCCAGCAGCCAATTGGGGGGCAGTGAAACTTTCTTT.

V gene TRBV2 combines with J gene TRBJ2-7; D not resolved. Germline V gene data show CDR1 as SNHLY and CDR2 as FYNNEI. The CDR3 is 13 amino acids. The ends were cut back, 7 bases at V and 3 bases at J, with 13 bases in the middle. This CDR3 is CASTGPDRYEQYF. CDR3 nucleotide sequence: TGTGCCAGCACTGGACCGGACCGCTACGAGCAGTACTTC. The full variable domain, completed using reference TRBV2 and TRBJ2-7, is EPEVTQTPSHQVTQMGQEVILRCVPISNHLYFYWYRQILGQKVEFLVSFYNNEISEKSEIFDDQFSVERPDGSNFTLKIRSTKLEDSAMYFCASTGPDRYEQYFGPGTRLTVT.

This clonotype was seen many times. V is TRBV19 and J is TRBJ2-5; TRBD2 matches at 12 bases. The CDR3 loop spans 15 amino acids. V lost 4 bases to trimming and J lost 1 base; unmatched junction nucleotides: 1. CDR1 LNHDA and CDR2 SQIVND come from the germline V gene (reference sequence). Written as DNA, the CDR3 is TGTGCCAGTAGTACGGGACTAGCGGGCCAAGAGACCCAGTACTTC. Protein sequence: CASSTGLAGQETQYF.

This clonotype has at least ten counts. The V gene is TRBV7-2, the J gene TRBJ1-1; D is unresolved. Per germline, CDR1 SGHTA and CDR2 FQGNSA. This CDR3 is 11 amino acids long. The CDR3 reads CAEAMNTEAFF. The CDR3 DNA is TGTGCAGAGGCGATGAACACTGAAGCTTTCTTT.

Note on this clonotype: A much larger clone lies one base from this, so it may be a read error. This chain connects TRBV2 to TRBJ2-7; the match to TRBD1 covers 8 bases. This CDR3 is 15 amino acids long. CDR1 and CDR2 (germline): SNHLY, FYNNEI. The CDR3 nucleotides read TGTGCCAGCCTACCCGACAGGGGACACTTCTACGAGCGGTACTTC. This sequence encodes CASLPDRGHFYERYF.

In the case of this clonotype: The conserved closing phenylalanine or tryptophan is absent in this CDR3, likely reflecting a read error. The chain employs TRBV5-4 and TRBJ2-1; D is tentatively TRBD1 or TRBD2 (6 bases each). Deletions cut 0 bases from V and 9 bases from J, with 13 bases between. The CDR3 consists of 14 residues. Germline assignment: CDR1 SGHNT and CDR2 YYREEE (reference sequence). CDR3 DNA sequence: TGTGCCAGCAGCTTGGGCCCACAGGGAGGTGAGCAGTTCTCC. Protein: CASSLGPQGGEQFS.

There are a few counts of this clonotype. The gene calls are TRBV10-3 and TRBJ2-3, with 8 bases identical to TRBD1. This CDR3 comprises 17 residues. V lost 3 bases, J lost 3 bases, and 11 bases stayed unmatched. Germline V gene sequence: CDR1 ENHRY, CDR2 SYGVKD. CDR3 in DNA: TGTGCCATCAGTGAATCCCGGACAGGGACCCTGACAGATACGCAGTATTTT. This sequence encodes CAISESRTGTLTDTQYF.

This clonotype turned up a few times. The V and J genes are TRBV7-2 and TRBJ2-3, with a possible D match to TRBD1 (5 bases). Germline CDR1 reads SGHTA; CDR2 reads FQGNSA. Trimming cost V 4 bases and J 6 bases, with 11 bases left between them. This CDR3 region has 13 residues. CDR3 amino acids: CASSYPGWDTQYF. In DNA form, the CDR3 reads TGTGCCAGCAGCTATCCAGGGTGGGATACGCAGTATTTT.

This clonotype has more than one count but fewer than ten. The V gene is TRBV11-2, the J gene TRBJ1-1; 7 bases match TRBD1. The junction had 7 bases not matched to a gene; V was cut back by 5 bases and J by 7 bases. This CDR3 has 13 amino acids. From germline, CDR1 is SGHAT and CDR2 FQNNGV. In nucleotides, the CDR3 is TGTGCCAGCAGCCCCGGGACAGCCGATGAAGCTTTCTTT. It is translated as CASSPGTADEAFF.

This clonotype was recorded many times. V gene TRBV6-5 combines with J gene TRBJ2-7; weak D call: TRBD1 (5 bases). Germline V gene sequence: CDR1 MNHEY, CDR2 SVGAGI. There are 13 residues in the CDR3. The V and J ends lost 2 bases and 2 bases respectively, with 7 bases between them. This CDR3 is CASSYGAAYEQYF. CDR3 nucleotides: TGTGCCAGCAGTTACGGGGCCGCCTACGAGCAGTACTTC.

Only a few counts were recorded for this clonotype. J is TRBJ2-7 and V is TRBV19; D possibly matches TRBD1 or TRBD2 (5 bases each). Germline V gene lookup returns CDR1 LNHDA and CDR2 SQIVND (reference sequence). V lost 5 bases, J lost 11 bases, and 25 bases lay in between. CDR3 size: 15 residues. CDR3 sequence (DNA): TGTGCCAGTAGTTTCTCCCTTTCACACCGGGACCACGAGTACTTC. This translates into CASSFSLSHRDHEYF.

Points on this clonotype: Since a much larger clone is just one base distant, this may be a read error. This chain links TRBV20-1 with TRBJ2-5, with a weak D call TRBD1 (5 bases). The CDR3 runs to 14 residues. The germline V gene encodes CDR1 DFQATT and CDR2 SNEGSKA (reference sequence). The CDR3 reads CSAAARLGQEAQYF. In DNA form, the CDR3 reads TGCAGTGCCGCGGCGCGGTTGGGGCAAGAGGCCCAGTACTTC.

This clonotype came up many times. V and J are TRBV6-5 and TRBJ2-3, with 8 bases matching TRBD2. CDR1 and CDR2 (germline): MNHEY, SVGAGI. V shed 0 bases, J shed 5 bases, and the junction held 7 bases outside the gene matches. The CDR3 has 16 residues. The CDR3 sequence is CASSYSSSGGVDTQYF. CDR3 nucleotides: TGTGCCAGCAGTTACTCGTCCAGCGGGGGTGTAGATACGCAGTATTTT.

In this sample, this clonotype turned up many times. Its ends do not fully match the called genes, so a read error is possible. V usage is TRBV6-2 or TRBV6-3 and J usage is TRBJ1-4; TRBD1 matches at 12 bases. The CDR3 has 14 residues. Germline V gives CDR1 MNHEY, CDR2 SVGEGT. The chain's CDR3 is CASSYGTGGGDPAF. The CDR3 bases are TGTGCCAGCAGTTACGGGACAGGGGGCGGAGATCCCGCTTTT.

This sequence joins TRBV24-1 and TRBJ2-1; D uncertain. Trimming stripped 5 bases from V and 8 bases from J, with 6 bases between. This CDR3 has 11 amino acids. Germline V lookup: CDR1 KGHDR, CDR2 SFDVKD. Here the CDR3 reads CATSVGYEQFF. CDR3 sequence (DNA): TGTGCCACCAGTGTCGGATATGAGCAGTTCTTC.

This clonotype was seen many times. The V call is TRBV11-2, the J call TRBJ2-4; D ambiguous. V was pared by 4 bases and J by 6 bases, with 7 bases between. The CDR3 spans 12 residues. Per germline, CDR1 SGHAT and CDR2 FQNNGV. Here the CDR3 DNA reads TGTGCCAGCAGCTCTGCAGGAAACATTCAGTACTTC. It encodes CASSSAGNIQYF. The whole variable domain, filled in from reference TRBV11-2 and TRBJ2-4, reads EAGVAQSPRYKIIEKRQSVAFWCNPISGHATLYWYQQILGQGPKLLIQFQNNGVVDDSQLPKDRFSAERLKGVDSTLKIQPAKLEDSAVYLCASSSAGNIQYFGAGTRLSVL.

This clonotype was observed at least ten times. The V gene is TRBV5-5, the J gene TRBJ2-7; D remains ambiguous. The CDR3 sequence is 12 residues long. Germline V gives CDR1 SGHKS, CDR2 YYEKEE (reference sequence). Trimming removed 2 bases at V and 6 bases at J, with 9 bases between. DNA for the CDR3: TGTGCCAGCAGCTTCTCTAGAAGCGAGCAGTACTTC. As protein: CASSFSRSEQYF.

This clonotype was counted many times. The chain employs TRBV7-9 and TRBJ2-5; maybe TRBD1 (5 bases). With 1 base removed from V and 1 base from J, the gap between germline ends came to 19 bases. This CDR3 has 18 residues. Germline assignment: CDR1 SEHNR and CDR2 FQNEAQ (reference sequence). CDR3 protein: CASSLDLMTVQVQETQYF. The CDR3 nucleotides read TGTGCCAGCAGCTTAGATCTTATGACAGTGCAGGTCCAAGAGACCCAGTACTTC. Looking up the rest from reference TRBV7-9 and TRBJ2-5 gives the full variable domain: DTGVSQNPRHKITKRGQNVTFRCDPISEHNRLYWYRQTLGQGPEFLTYFQNEAQLEKSRLLSDRFSAERPKGSFSTLEIQRTEQGDSAMYLCASSLDLMTVQVQETQYFGPGTRLLVL.